A single sample gave rise to the 4 T cell receptor beta chains below, sequenced in a study of T cells in localized non-small cell lung cancer. Produced via immunoSEQ multiplex PCR; TCRdb's table is partial and in-frame only. The profile covers fewer than 100,000 clones, with approximately 88% appearing a single time and roughly 15% taken by the ten largest. The specimen was peripheral blood, collected before any cancer treatment. Every receptor here comes from a man between 40 and 70 years old with stage I squamous cell lung carcinoma.

In its sample, this clone was seen a few times. This sequence joins TRBV6-5 and TRBJ1-1; D not certain. Trimming shortened V by 2 bases and J by 10 bases, and 5 bases separated the two germline ends. The CDR3 covers 10 residues. Per the germline V gene, CDR1 is MNHEY and CDR2 is SVGAGI. Written as DNA, the CDR3 is TGTGCCAGCAGTTACCCCCCAGCTTTCTTT. Amino acid sequence: CASSYPPAFF.

This CDR3 reads CASSLGFTGNTIYF. CDR3 nucleotides: TGTGCCAGCAGCTTAGGGTTCACTGGAAACACCATATATTTT. This chain uses TRBV5-4 with TRBJ1-3; D unresolved. Germline V CDR1 and CDR2: SGHNT, YYREEE (reference sequence). V was shortened by 2 bases and J by 2 bases, with 8 bases between the two germline ends. The CDR3 has 14 amino acids.

Here the CDR3 DNA reads TGCGCCAGCAGCTCCTCCGGGACAGGGGGCTATGGCTACACCTTC. It yields the protein CASSSSGTGGYGYTF. V usage is TRBV5-1 and J usage is TRBJ1-2; 11 nucleotides agree with TRBD1. Unmatched junction bases numbered 5, after V lost 3 bases and J lost 4 bases. This CDR3 is 15 amino acids long. Germline V lookup: CDR1 SGHRS, CDR2 YFSETQ.

The chain employs TRBV5-1 and TRBJ1-4; 9 nucleotides agree with TRBD1. V shed 4 bases, J shed 0 bases, and the junction held 7 bases outside the gene matches. This CDR3 contains 17 residues. From germline, CDR1 is SGHRS and CDR2 YFSETQ. CDR3: CASSTGTGIATNEKLFF. CDR3 DNA sequence: TGCGCCAGCAGCACCGGGACAGGGATCGCAACTAATGAAAAACTGTTTTTT.